These 20 T cell receptor beta chains came from one sample sequenced in a study of blood T cell repertoires in COVID-19. Some clones are missing from TCRdb's copy, which holds only in-frame ones; the method was immunoSEQ multiplex PCR. Among 130,000 or so clones listed, around 82% were seen once. The sample was peripheral blood. These receptors came from a human donor in a cohort sampled during active COVID-19.

The V gene is TRBV18, the J gene TRBJ2-3, with 11 bases aligning to TRBD2. V was clipped by 2 bases and J by 3 bases; unmatched bases: 10. Germline assignment: CDR1 KGHSH and CDR2 LQKENI. The CDR3 totals 18 residues. Written as DNA, the CDR3 is TGTGCCAGCTCACCAAACATGGCTAGCGGGGGGTCTACAGATACGCAGTATTTT. Its protein is CASSPNMASGGSTDTQYF.

CDR3 DNA sequence: TGTGCCAGCAGCGTGGGAAGGGGCTGGGAGCTGTTTTTT. Its translation is CASSVGRGWELFF. The chain recombines TRBV9 with TRBJ2-2; tentatively, D is TRBD1 (5 bases). Trimming took off 2 bases at V and 9 bases at J, with 11 bases between the two ends. The CDR3 covers 13 residues. Germline V gene data show CDR1 as SGDLS and CDR2 as YYNGEE.

The chain joins TRBV2 to TRBJ1-1; no reliable D call. This CDR3 is 13 amino acids long. V lost 6 bases, J lost 3 bases, and 11 bases lay in between. Germline V gene lookup returns CDR1 SNHLY and CDR2 FYNNEI. The CDR3 here is CASRITVDTEAFF. As DNA, the CDR3 is TGTGCCAGCAGGATCACAGTGGACACTGAAGCTTTCTTT.

The J gene is TRBJ2-1, the V gene TRBV11-2; no clear D. V was trimmed by 1 base and J by 9 bases, leaving 4 bases between them. Per germline, CDR1 SGHAT and CDR2 FQNNGV. The CDR3 covers 11 residues. In DNA, the CDR3 is TGTGCCAGCAGCTTAGCCGTTGAGCAGTTCTTC. Protein product: CASSLAVEQFF.

This rearrangement joins TRBV18 to TRBJ1-6, with 8 bases identical to TRBD1. Germline-derived CDR1 and CDR2 are KGHSH and LQKENI. The CDR3 is 17 residues long. The V and J ends lost 3 bases and 7 bases, in that order; junction bases with no gene match: 11. CDR3 amino acids: CASSPGQGRGSNSPLHF. The CDR3 nucleotides read TGTGCCAGCTCACCTGGACAGGGAAGAGGAAGCAATTCACCCCTCCACTTT.

This clone was detected ten times or more. The chain has TRBV7-2 and TRBJ1-2; D is perhaps TRBD1 (6 bases). From germline, CDR1 is SGHTA and CDR2 FQGNSA. The CDR3 spans 17 residues. With 1 base removed from V and 0 bases from J, the gap between germline ends came to 15 bases. Here the CDR3 reads CASSLVVGGASNYGYTF. The CDR3 DNA sequence: TGTGCCAGCAGCTTAGTTGTAGGGGGGGCCTCTAACTATGGCTACACCTTC.

This clone was seen only a few times. This chain connects TRBV5-4 to TRBJ1-3; weak D call: TRBD1 (6 bases). Germline CDR1 reads SGHNT; CDR2 reads YYREEE (reference sequence). V lost 2 bases, J lost 0 bases, and 12 bases lay in between. The length of the CDR3 is 16 residues. The CDR3 DNA reads TGTGCCAGCAGCTTACAGGGTCGTTTCTCTGGAAACACCATATATTTT. It codes for CASSLQGRFSGNTIYF.

The V call is TRBV7-8, the J call TRBJ2-5; possible D gene TRBD2, 7 bases. Germline V gives CDR1 SGHVS, CDR2 FQNEAQ. V gave up 1 base and J gave up 2 bases, with 14 bases separating them. CDR3 size: 16 residues. CDR3 DNA: TGTGCCAGCAGCTTAGGCCGGGGGGCCGGACAAGAGACCCAGTACTTC. Translated: CASSLGRGAGQETQYF.

V usage is TRBV28 and J usage is TRBJ2-3, with D unclear. This CDR3 comprises 11 residues. The V end was cut by 3 bases, the J end by 5 bases, with 3 bases between. CDR1 and CDR2 (germline): MDHEN, SYDVKM. Here the CDR3 reads CASSFQDTQYF. In DNA form, the CDR3 reads TGTGCCAGCAGTTTTCAAGATACGCAGTATTTT.

The DNA of the CDR3 is TGTGCCAGCGGGGGGTCTGGAAACACCATATATTTT. Amino acid sequence: CASGGSGNTIYF. This chain connects TRBV7-8 to TRBJ1-3; possible D gene TRBD1, 5 bases. V gave up 8 bases and J gave up 1 base, with 6 bases separating them. Looked up from germline, CDR1 is SGHVS and CDR2 is FQNEAQ. The CDR3 is 12 residues long.

This chain connects TRBV7-9 to TRBJ2-3, with TRBD1 matching 7 bases. V shed 5 bases and J 0 bases; nucleotides not matched to a gene: 5. This CDR3 comprises 15 residues. From germline, CDR1 is SEHNR and CDR2 FQNEAQ (reference sequence). Here the CDR3 DNA reads TGTGCCAGCAGCCTGGGGACAGCAAGCACAGATACGCAGTATTTT. Protein: CASSLGTASTDTQYF.

This chain connects TRBV6-2 or TRBV6-3 to TRBJ2-7, with 9 bases matching TRBD1. Germline loops: CDR1 MNHEY, CDR2 SVGEGT. The CDR3 is 15 residues long. V lost 0 bases, J lost 4 bases, and 4 bases stayed unmatched. CDR3 bases: TGTGCCAGCAGTTACTCCGGGACAGGGTTTTACGAGCAGTACTTC. This gives the protein CASSYSGTGFYEQYF.

The V gene is TRBV24-1, the J gene TRBJ2-3; 7 positions agree with TRBD2. J gave up 3 bases and V 7 bases, and 6 bases lay outside the gene matches. This CDR3 is built from 14 residues. Germline CDR1 and CDR2: KGHDR and SFDVKD. CDR3 coding DNA: TGTGCCACCAGCCGGGACTATACAACAGATACGCAGTATTTT. Residues: CATSRDYTTDTQYF.

The V and J genes are TRBV28 and TRBJ2-1, with no clear D. From germline, CDR1 is MDHEN and CDR2 SYDVKM. The germline V and J ends were trimmed by 0 bases and 4 bases, with 7 bases remaining between them. The CDR3 spans 14 residues. This CDR3 is CASSLWLAYNEQFF. CDR3 bases: TGTGCCAGCAGTTTATGGTTAGCTTACAATGAGCAGTTCTTC. Drawing the rest from reference TRBV28 and TRBJ2-1, the complete variable domain is DVKVTQSSRYLVKRTGEKVFLECVQDMDHENMFWYRQDPGLGLRLIYFSYDVKMKEKGDIPEGYSVSREKKERFSLILESASTNQTSMYLCASSLWLAYNEQFFGPGTRLTVL.

The gene calls are TRBV13 and TRBJ2-1, with D hard to call. This CDR3 has 13 amino acids. Trimming shortened V by 2 bases and J by 5 bases, and 7 bases separated the two germline ends. Germline lookup yields CDR1 PRHDT and CDR2 FYEKMQ (reference sequence). For the CDR3, the DNA is TGTGCCAGCAGCTTAACAGTAAACAATGAGCAGTTCTTC. Translating gives CASSLTVNNEQFF.

This chain connects TRBV6-5 to TRBJ2-3, with D possibly matching TRBD2 (6 bases). CDR3 size: 15 residues. CDR1 is MNHEY and CDR2 is SVGAGI in the germline V gene. V was pared by 2 bases and J by 1 base, with 10 bases between. The CDR3 loop is CASSYLSSGTDTQYF. In DNA form, the CDR3 reads TGTGCCAGCAGTTACCTCTCTAGCGGCACAGATACGCAGTATTTT.

The chain joins TRBV29-1 to TRBJ2-7; 10 bases map to TRBD1. CDR3 size: 13 residues. With V trimmed by 7 bases and J by 2 bases, 5 bases remained unmatched. Looked up from germline, CDR1 is SQVTM and CDR2 is ANQGSEA. CDR3 region: CSAGQGGPYEQYF. The CDR3 nucleotides read TGCAGCGCCGGACAGGGGGGGCCCTACGAGCAGTACTTC.

This clone was detected only a few times. The chain has TRBV5-1 and TRBJ2-5; TRBD1 matches at 10 bases. This CDR3 spans 15 amino acids. The germline V gene encodes CDR1 SGHRS and CDR2 YFSETQ. Germline trimming cut 4 bases from V and 7 bases from J; bases unmatched to any gene: 10. CDR3 coding DNA: TGCGCCAGCAGCGCGGGGACAGGGGAAAAGAGGACCCAGTACTTC. Its protein product is CASSAGTGEKRTQYF. The entire variable domain, with the rest obtained from reference TRBV5-1 and TRBJ2-5, is as follows: KAGVTQTPRYLIKTRGQQVTLSCSPISGHRSVSWYQQTPGQGLQFLFEYFSETQRNKGNFPGRFSGRQFSNSRSEMNVSTLELGDSALYLCASSAGTGEKRTQYFGPGTRLLVL.

The V call is TRBV6-2 or TRBV6-3, the J call TRBJ2-3; 7 bases map to TRBD1. This CDR3 region has 16 residues. Trimming took 5 bases from V and 4 from J; bases not matched to a gene: 12. Looked up from germline, CDR1 is MNHEY and CDR2 is SVGEGT. CDR3 sequence: CASSSDRAPIPDTQYF. The CDR3 DNA reads as TGTGCCAGCAGTAGCGACAGGGCCCCTATTCCAGATACGCAGTATTTT.

The chain has TRBV5-5 and TRBJ2-5, with 13 bases lining up with TRBD2. Germline CDR1 and CDR2: SGHKS and YYEKEE (reference sequence). This CDR3 is built from 15 residues. The V segment lost 3 bases and the J segment 2 bases; nucleotides outside the gene matches: 1. CDR3: CASSSGLAGQETQYF. CDR3 bases: TGTGCCAGCAGCTCGGGACTAGCGGGGCAAGAGACCCAGTACTTC.